This T cell receptor (beta chain) appears in the sequencing data of a study of T-cell reconstitution after alpha-beta-depleted transplantation in children (dated by TCRdb to 2016 to 2017). Describing the broader study: The study quantitatively tracked T-cell immune reconstitution after TCRalphabeta/CD19-depleted allogeneic hematopoietic cell transplantation in children using TCR repertoire profiling.

To prepare the library, PCR was applied. These reads were obtained on an Illumina HiSeq 2500. TCR library preparation used molecular barcoding, with unique molecular identifiers applied to normalize quantification of the TCRbeta repertoire. In-frame beta chains were kept once TCRdb had trimmed the public reads at Q25 with fastp and called clones with MiXCR. When rows share a CDR3 protein, they turn into one entry using the most common DNA and genes. Present in this sample are about 230,000 distinct CDR3 sequences, roughly a tenth of which were seen just once. The top ten constitute about 6.2% of the sample. From its cysteine to its phenylalanine, the CDR3 spans 17 amino acids. Of all the DNA, just the CDR3 is kept, 51 bases in frame from base 1. V lost 2 bases and J lost 3 bases; the stretch between them is 14 bases long. Via the germline V gene, CDR1 is MNHEY and CDR2 SVGAGI. This clonotype has ten or more counts. The antigen it recognizes is unknown. The record has no base qualities; no much larger clone is one base away.

The sequence was collected from a human donor who donated a stem cell graft to a child with acute lymphoblastic leukemia. The chain is encoded by TRBV6-5 joined to TRBJ2-6; the D gene is tentatively TRBD1 or TRBD2, each matching 5 bases. The sample was PBMCs from the stem cell graft donor, taken from the stem cell graft. The CDR3 reads as follows: CASSYESAGSGANVLTF. The DNA is TGTGCCAGCAGTTACGAATCGGCAGGGAGTGGGGCCAACGTCCTGACTTTC.